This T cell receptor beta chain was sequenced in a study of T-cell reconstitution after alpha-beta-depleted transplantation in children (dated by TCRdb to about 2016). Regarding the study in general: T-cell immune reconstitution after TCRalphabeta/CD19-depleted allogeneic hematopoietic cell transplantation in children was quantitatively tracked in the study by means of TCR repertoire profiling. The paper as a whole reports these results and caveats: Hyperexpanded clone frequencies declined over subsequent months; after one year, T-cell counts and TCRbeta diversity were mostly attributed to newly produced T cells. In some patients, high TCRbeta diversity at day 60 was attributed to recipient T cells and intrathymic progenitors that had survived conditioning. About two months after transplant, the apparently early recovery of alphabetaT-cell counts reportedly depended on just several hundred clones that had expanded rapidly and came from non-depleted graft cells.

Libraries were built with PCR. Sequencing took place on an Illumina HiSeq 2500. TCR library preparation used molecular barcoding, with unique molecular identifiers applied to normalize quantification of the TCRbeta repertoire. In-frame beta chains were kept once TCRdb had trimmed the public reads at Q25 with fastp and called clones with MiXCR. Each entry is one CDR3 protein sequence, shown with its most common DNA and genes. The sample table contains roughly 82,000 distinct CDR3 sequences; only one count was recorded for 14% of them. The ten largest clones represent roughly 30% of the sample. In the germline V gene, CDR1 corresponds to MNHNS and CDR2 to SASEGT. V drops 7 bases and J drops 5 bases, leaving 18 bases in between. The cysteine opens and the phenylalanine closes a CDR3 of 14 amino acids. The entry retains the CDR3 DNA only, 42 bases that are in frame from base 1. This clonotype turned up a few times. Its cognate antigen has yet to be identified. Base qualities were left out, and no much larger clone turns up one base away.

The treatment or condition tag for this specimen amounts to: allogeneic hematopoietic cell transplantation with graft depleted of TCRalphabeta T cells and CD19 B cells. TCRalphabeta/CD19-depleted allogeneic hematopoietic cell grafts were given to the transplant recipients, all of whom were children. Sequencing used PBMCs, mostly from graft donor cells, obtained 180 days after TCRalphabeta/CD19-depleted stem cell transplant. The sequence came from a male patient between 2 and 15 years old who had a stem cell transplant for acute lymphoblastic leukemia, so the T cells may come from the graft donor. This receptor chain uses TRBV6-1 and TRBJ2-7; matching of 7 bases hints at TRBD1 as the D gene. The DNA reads TGTGCCAGCACTCCCAGGGGGGCGGGTCACGAGCAGTACTTC. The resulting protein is CASTPRGAGHEQYF.